A single sample gave rise to the 4 T cell receptor beta chains below, sequenced in a study of blood T cell repertoires in COVID-19. Method: immunoSEQ multiplex PCR; TCRdb's copy keeps in-frame clones and lacks some. The sample lists over 75,000 clones, 75% to 90% occurring once. The sequenced sample consisted of peripheral blood. The receptors shown here come from a human donor in a cohort sampled during active COVID-19.

V is TRBV25-1 and J is TRBJ2-5; 7 bases agree with TRBD1. CDR3 length: 16 residues. Losses at the gene ends were 3 bases for V and 6 bases for J; bases not matched to a gene: 13. Germline V gene data show CDR1 as MGHDK and CDR2 as SYGVNS. DNA of the CDR3: TGTGCCAGCAGTGACCCTGCCCAGGGGGATGTAAAGACCCAGTACTTC. Translated: CASSDPAQGDVKTQYF.

The chain has TRBV7-9 and TRBJ1-1; D perhaps matches TRBD1 (6 bases). The CDR3 length is 14 residues. Trimming shortened V by 4 bases and J by 5 bases, and 14 bases separated the two germline ends. Germline-derived CDR1 and CDR2 are SEHNR and FQNEAQ (reference sequence). As DNA, the CDR3 is TGTGCCAGCAGCTGGGGGGGCACTACGACTGAAGCTTTCTTT. Translated, it gives CASSWGGTTTEAFF.

The J gene is TRBJ2-1, the V gene TRBV10-1; D unresolved. This CDR3 is 17 amino acids long. Germline loops: CDR1 WNHNN, CDR2 SYGVQD (reference sequence). Deletions cut 6 bases from V and 5 bases from J, with 23 bases between. The CDR3 DNA follows: TGCGCCAGCAGCCCCCAGTTAGCCACCCTTATGAACAATGAGCAGTTCTTC. It yields the protein CASSPQLATLMNNEQFF.

This clone showed up just a few times. The chain combines TRBV18 with TRBJ1-2; D is unresolved. Deletions cut 3 bases from V and 2 bases from J, with 10 bases between. CDR3 length equals 14 residues. The germline CDR1 and CDR2 sequences are KGHSH and LQKENI. The CDR3 region has the DNA TGTGCCAGCTCACCCCCGGGGTTAAACTATGGCTACACCTTC. Translating it yields CASSPPGLNYGYTF.